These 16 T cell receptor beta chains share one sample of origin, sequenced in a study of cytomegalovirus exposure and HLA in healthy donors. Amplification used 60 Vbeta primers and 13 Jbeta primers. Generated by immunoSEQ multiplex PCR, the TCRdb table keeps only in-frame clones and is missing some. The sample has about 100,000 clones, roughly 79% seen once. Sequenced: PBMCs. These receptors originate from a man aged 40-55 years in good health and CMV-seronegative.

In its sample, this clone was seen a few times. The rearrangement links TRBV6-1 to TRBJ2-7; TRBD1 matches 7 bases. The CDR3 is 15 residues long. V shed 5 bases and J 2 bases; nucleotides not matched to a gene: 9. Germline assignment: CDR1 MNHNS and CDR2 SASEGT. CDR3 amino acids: CASSQSRQGTYEQYV. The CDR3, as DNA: TGTGCCAGCAGTCAATCGCGACAGGGCACCTACGAGCAGTACGTC.

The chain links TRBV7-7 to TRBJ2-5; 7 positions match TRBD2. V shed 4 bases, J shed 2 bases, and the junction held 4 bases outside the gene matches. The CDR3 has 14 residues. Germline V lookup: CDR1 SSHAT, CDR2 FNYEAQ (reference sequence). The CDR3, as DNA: TGTGCCAGCAGCTCAGACGGGAGGCAAGAGACCCAGTACTTC. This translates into CASSSDGRQETQYF.

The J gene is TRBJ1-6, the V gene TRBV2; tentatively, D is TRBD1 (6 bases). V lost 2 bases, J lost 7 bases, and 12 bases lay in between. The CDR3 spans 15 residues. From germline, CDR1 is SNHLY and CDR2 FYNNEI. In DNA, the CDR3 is TGTGCCAGCAGTGAACAAGGACAGAGAAATTCACCCCTCCACTTT. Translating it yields CASSEQGQRNSPLHF.

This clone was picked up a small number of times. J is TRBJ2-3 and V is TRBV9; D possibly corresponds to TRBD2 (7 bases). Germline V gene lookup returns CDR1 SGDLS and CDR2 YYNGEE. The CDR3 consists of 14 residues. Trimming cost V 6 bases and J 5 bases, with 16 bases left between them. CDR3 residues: CASTLGGAGDTQYF. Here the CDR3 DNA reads TGTGCCAGCACCCTAGGGGGGGCCGGAGATACGCAGTATTTT.

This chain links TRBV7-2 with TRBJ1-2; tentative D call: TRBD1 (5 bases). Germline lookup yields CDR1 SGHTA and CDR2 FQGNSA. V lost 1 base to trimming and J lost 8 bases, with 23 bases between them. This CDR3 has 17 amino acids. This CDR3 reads CASSLGGVEEGLKGYTF. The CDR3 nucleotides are TGTGCCAGCAGCTTAGGGGGGGTGGAGGAAGGGTTGAAGGGCTACACCTTC.

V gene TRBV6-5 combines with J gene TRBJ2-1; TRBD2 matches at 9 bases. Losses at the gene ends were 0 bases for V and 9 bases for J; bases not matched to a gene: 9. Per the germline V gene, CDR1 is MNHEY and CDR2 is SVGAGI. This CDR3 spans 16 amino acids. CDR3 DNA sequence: TGTGCCAGCAGTTACTCGATGCGGGGGGGCAGAGGTGAGCAGTTCTTC. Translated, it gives CASSYSMRGGRGEQFF.

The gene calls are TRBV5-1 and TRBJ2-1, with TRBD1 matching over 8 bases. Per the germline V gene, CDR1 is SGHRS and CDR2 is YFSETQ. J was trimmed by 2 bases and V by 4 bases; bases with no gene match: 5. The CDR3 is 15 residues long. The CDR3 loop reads CASSIQGVTYNEQFF. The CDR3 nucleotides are TGCGCCAGCAGCATACAGGGGGTCACCTACAATGAGCAGTTCTTC.

The CDR3 region has the DNA TGTGCCAGCAGCTTGGGCCGAGTATATGGCTACACCTTC. Translation: CASSLGRVYGYTF. This chain links TRBV13 with TRBJ1-2, with unresolved D. CDR1 and CDR2 from the germline V gene are PRHDT and FYEKMQ (reference sequence). This CDR3 comprises 13 residues. V shed 3 bases and J shed 5 bases, with 10 bases lying between them.

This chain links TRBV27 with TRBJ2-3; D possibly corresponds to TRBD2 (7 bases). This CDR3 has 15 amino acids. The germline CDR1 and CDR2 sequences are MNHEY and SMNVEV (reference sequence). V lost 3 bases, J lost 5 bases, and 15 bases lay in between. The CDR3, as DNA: TGTGCCAGCAGTTTGGTGGGGGGGCCGGGAGATACGCAGTATTTT. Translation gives CASSLVGGPGDTQYF.

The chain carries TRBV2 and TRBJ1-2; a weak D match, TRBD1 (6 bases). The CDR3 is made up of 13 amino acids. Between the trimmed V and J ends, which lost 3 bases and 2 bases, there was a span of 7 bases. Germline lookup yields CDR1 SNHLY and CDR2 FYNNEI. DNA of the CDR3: TGTGCCAGCAGTGAGGACAGAAACTATGGCTACACCTTC. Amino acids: CASSEDRNYGYTF.

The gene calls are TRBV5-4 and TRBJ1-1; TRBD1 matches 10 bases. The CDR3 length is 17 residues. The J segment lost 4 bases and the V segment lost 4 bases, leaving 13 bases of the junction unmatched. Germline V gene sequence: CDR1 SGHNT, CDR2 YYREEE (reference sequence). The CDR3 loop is CASSPGQGVGSVTEAFF. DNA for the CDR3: TGTGCCAGCAGCCCCGGACAGGGGGTAGGGAGTGTCACTGAAGCTTTCTTT.

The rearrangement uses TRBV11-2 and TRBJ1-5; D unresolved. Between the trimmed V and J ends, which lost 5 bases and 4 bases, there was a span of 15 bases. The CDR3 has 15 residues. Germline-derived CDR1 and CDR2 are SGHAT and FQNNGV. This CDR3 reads CASSQTSGTNQPQHF. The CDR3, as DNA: TGTGCCAGCAGCCAAACGTCGGGAACAAATCAGCCCCAGCATTTT.

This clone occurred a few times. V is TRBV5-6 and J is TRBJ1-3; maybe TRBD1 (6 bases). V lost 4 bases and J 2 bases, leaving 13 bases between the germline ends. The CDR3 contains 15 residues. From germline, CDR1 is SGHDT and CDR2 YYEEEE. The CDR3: CASSVDRSTGNTIYF. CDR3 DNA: TGTGCCAGCAGCGTAGACAGGTCCACTGGAAACACCATATATTTT.

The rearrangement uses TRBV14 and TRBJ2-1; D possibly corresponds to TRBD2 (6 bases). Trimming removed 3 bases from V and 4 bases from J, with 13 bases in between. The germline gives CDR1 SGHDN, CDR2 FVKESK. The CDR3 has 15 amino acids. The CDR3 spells CASSHPPGVYNEQFF. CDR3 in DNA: TGTGCCAGCAGCCACCCCCCGGGGGTTTACAATGAGCAGTTCTTC.

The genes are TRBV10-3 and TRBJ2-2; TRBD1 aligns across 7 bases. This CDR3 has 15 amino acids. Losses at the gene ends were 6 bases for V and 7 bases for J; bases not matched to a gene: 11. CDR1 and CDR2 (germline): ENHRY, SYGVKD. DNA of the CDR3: TGTGCCATCAGAGAAGAACAGGGGCCGGGCGGGGAGCTGTTTTTT. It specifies CAIREEQGPGGELFF.

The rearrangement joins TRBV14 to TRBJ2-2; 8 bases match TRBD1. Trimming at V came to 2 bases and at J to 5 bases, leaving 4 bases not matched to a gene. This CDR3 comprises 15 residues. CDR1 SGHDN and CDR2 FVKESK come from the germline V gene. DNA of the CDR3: TGTGCCAGCAGCCAACCCAGGGGGCAAACCGGGGAGCTGTTTTTT. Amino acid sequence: CASSQPRGQTGELFF.